This T cell receptor (beta chain) was captured in a study of neurological immune-mediated disorders. Each CDR3 protein gets one entry after TCRdb re-called the 5' RACE reads with MiXCR. Of about 38,000 distinct CDR3 sequences in the sample, roughly 10% are singletons; the top ten hold around 3.9%. Whole-study results and caveats: Patients with HTLV-1-associated myelopathy had the highest level of TCR clonal expansion, whereas patients with multiple sclerosis had the lowest level, falling beneath the level found in healthy controls.

A note on this clonotype: Its target is unknown. The junction shows a germline mismatch at one end, possibly a read error.

The CDR3 spans 15 residues. The germline CDR1 and CDR2 sequences are SGHDT and YYEEEE. Regarding time point: technical triplicate 1. The rearrangement links TRBV5-6 to TRBJ1-2; D not certain. Sequencing was done on a sample of PBMCs. This TCR was sampled from a man between 60 and 75 years old with HTLV-1-associated myelopathy (HAM/TSP). This CDR3 reads CASSLGPLSIYGYTF. DNA for the CDR3: TGTGCCAGCAGCTTGGGTCCGCTATCTATCTATGGTTACACCTTC.